This T cell receptor (beta chain) was recovered during a study of blood T cell repertoires in COVID-19. Overall study context: Acute-phase and convalescent COVID-19 samples originated in the United States, Italy and Spain. T cells, B-cell-depleted T cells, or PBMCs supplied cDNA or gDNA.

This CDR3 has 14 amino acids. Germline V lookup: CDR1 LNHNV, CDR2 YYDKDF (reference sequence). The V segment lost 3 bases and the J segment 6 bases; nucleotides outside the gene matches: 6. As processed by the authors: Scientists estimated how many nucleated cells there were by amplifying reference gene primers. Data came from immunoSEQ multiplex PCR; TCRdb stores just in-frame clones and leaves some out. V, J and clone size reflect that table, while D and trimming were determined from the DNA. The sample consists of roughly 360,000 clones, around 84% of them appearing once. The chain combines TRBV15 with TRBJ1-2; 8 bases are a match to TRBD1. The receptor was derived from a human donor with acute or convalescent COVID-19. The donor label of this sample is uncertain. Sequencing was done on a sample of peripheral blood. CDR3 in amino acids: CATSRSLTGDGYTF. The CDR3 DNA follows: TGTGCCACCAGCAGGTCCCTGACAGGGGATGGCTACACCTTC.